Below, 20 T cell receptor beta chains from the same sample are listed, as sequenced in a study of T cells after yellow fever vaccination. TCRdb reprocessed the 5' RACE reads with MiXCR, giving one entry per CDR3 protein. The table has 500,000 to 550,000 distinct CDR3 sequences, 20% to 25% seen once. Specimen: PBMCs, collected less than 25 days after the first yellow fever vaccination. Every receptor here comes from a man between 18 and 35 years old who received the YFV17D yellow fever vaccine.

This clonotype occurred a few times. The rearrangement joins TRBV4-1 to TRBJ1-1; D call uncertain. V lost 4 bases to trimming and J lost 2 bases, with 8 bases between them. CDR1 and CDR2 (germline): MGHRA, YSYEKL. The CDR3 is 13 residues long. CDR3 in DNA: TGCGCCAGCAGCCCCATCCCAAACACTGAAGCTTTCTTT. Translation: CASSPIPNTEAFF.

There are a few counts of this clonotype. The chain uses TRBV15 and TRBJ2-3; 7 bases map to TRBD2. CDR1 is LNHNV and CDR2 is YYDKDF in the germline V gene (reference sequence). The CDR3 spans 17 residues. V lost 6 bases, J lost 1 base, and 13 bases stayed unmatched. The CDR3 coding sequence is TGTGCCACCAGAGGGGCCTTTGAGCGGGGCGGCACAGATACGCAGTATTTT. As protein: CATRGAFERGGTDTQYF.

In DNA form, the CDR3 reads TGTGCCAGCAGTTTATACCCCGGGGAGCTGTTTTTT. Its translation is CASSLYPGELFF. The rearrangement links TRBV27 to TRBJ2-2, with unresolved D. The CDR3 contains 12 residues. The germline V gene has CDR1 MNHEY and CDR2 SMNVEV (reference sequence). V lost 1 base and J lost 6, with 3 bases in between.

The chain has TRBV2 and TRBJ2-7; D is undetermined. Between the trimmed V and J ends, which lost 7 bases and 5 bases, there was a span of 18 bases. CDR1 SNHLY and CDR2 FYNNEI come from the germline V gene. The CDR3 is made up of 14 amino acids. CDR3 sequence (DNA): TGTGCCAGCAATTTCACCCCCAAAGGGAACGAGCAGTACTTC. The encoded protein is CASNFTPKGNEQYF.

This clonotype was detected only a few times. This rearrangement joins TRBV14 to TRBJ2-1; D might be TRBD2 (6 bases). The CDR3 is made up of 14 amino acids. V was trimmed by 3 bases and J by 9 bases, leaving 15 bases between them. CDR1 is SGHDN, CDR2 FVKESK, per germline. The CDR3 coding sequence is TGTGCCAGCAGCCAGGCCTATAGGGGAGGTGAGCAGTTCTTC. The encoded protein is CASSQAYRGGEQFF.

This clonotype was observed at least ten times. The gene calls are TRBV5-1 and TRBJ2-7, with a possible D match to TRBD1 (5 bases). CDR1 and CDR2 (germline): SGHRS, YFSETQ. The CDR3 covers 14 residues. With 5 bases removed from V and 2 bases from J, the gap between germline ends came to 14 bases. The CDR3 loop reads CASRHPPTAYEQYF. The CDR3 DNA reads as TGCGCCAGCAGACACCCGCCGACAGCCTACGAGCAGTACTTC.

The sample holds a few counts of this clonotype. The rearrangement joins TRBV4-3 to TRBJ1-2, with 7 bases lining up with TRBD1. The CDR3 extends over 14 amino acids. Germline CDR1 and CDR2: LGHNA and YSLEER. The ends lost 3 bases at V and 7 bases at J; junction bases unmatched: 8. CDR3: CASSQMTGTGGYTF. The DNA of the CDR3 is TGCGCCAGCAGCCAGATGACAGGGACTGGTGGCTACACCTTC.

This clonotype showed up just a few times. The V and J genes are TRBV14 and TRBJ1-3; D not resolved. The V end was cut by 0 bases, the J end by 5 bases, with 11 bases between. Per germline, CDR1 SGHDN and CDR2 FVKESK. CDR3 length: 15 residues. The CDR3 region is CASSQDETPRNTIYF. The CDR3 DNA reads TGTGCCAGCAGCCAAGACGAGACACCACGAAACACCATATATTTT.

In this sample, this clonotype turned up a few times. CDR3 in amino acids: CASRTPPRPPTGTDTQYF. The CDR3 nucleotides read TGTGCCAGCAGGACCCCCCCTCGCCCTCCGACCGGCACAGATACGCAGTATTTT. The chain links TRBV11-1 to TRBJ2-3; D call uncertain. The CDR3 totals 18 residues. Per the germline V gene, CDR1 is SGHAT and CDR2 is FQDESV (reference sequence). V gave up 6 bases and J gave up 1 base, with 23 bases separating them.

The chain combines TRBV4-1 with TRBJ2-3; TRBD2 agrees at 9 bases. V dropped 4 bases and J dropped 4; count of bases not matched to a gene: 9. Germline V gives CDR1 MGHRA, CDR2 YSYEKL. This CDR3 is 16 amino acids long. The CDR3, as DNA: TGCGCCAGCAGCCCCCGCGCTAGCGGGGTCGCAGATACGCAGTATTTT. Its translation is CASSPRASGVADTQYF.

The sample holds many counts of this clonotype. The gene calls are TRBV12-3 or TRBV12-4 and TRBJ2-3, with no clear D. The CDR3 runs to 13 residues. Trimming pared 1 base from V and 2 bases from J, leaving 4 bases between. As DNA, the CDR3 is TGTGCCAGCAGTTTAGGCTACACAGATACGCAGTATTTT. Encoded protein: CASSLGYTDTQYF.

This clonotype was found many times. The chain combines TRBV4-3 with TRBJ1-2; D is uncertain. The germline gives CDR1 LGHNA, CDR2 YSLEER. V shed 4 bases and J shed 7 bases, with 13 bases lying between them. This CDR3 comprises 13 residues. DNA for the CDR3: TGCGCCAGCAGCCCGACCGTTGCTGGTGGCTACACCTTC. Protein product: CASSPTVAGGYTF.

In this sample, this clonotype turned up a few times. The V and J genes are TRBV29-1 and TRBJ2-3; the D is unclear. Germline CDR1 SQVTM, CDR2 ANQGSEA. CDR3 size: 13 residues. The germline V and J ends were trimmed by 2 bases and 6 bases, with 12 bases remaining between them. The CDR3 loop is CSVETISPDTQYF. For the CDR3, the DNA is TGCAGCGTTGAAACAATCAGCCCGGATACGCAGTATTTT.

In this sample, this clonotype turned up a few times. This chain connects TRBV7-2 to TRBJ1-3; 11 nucleotides agree with TRBD1. V lost 1 base and J lost 8; bases outside the gene matches: 1. Germline V gene data show CDR1 as SGHTA and CDR2 as FQGNSA. The CDR3 sequence is 14 residues long. CDR3 sequence reads: CASSLEGQGDTIYF. As DNA, the CDR3 is TGTGCCAGCAGCTTAGAGGGACAGGGGGACACCATATATTTT.

The rearrangement links TRBV20-1 to TRBJ2-7, with a tentative D call TRBD2 (5 bases). Between the trimmed V and J ends, which lost 4 bases and 1 base, there was a span of 11 bases. Germline CDR1 and CDR2: DFQATT and SNEGSKA (reference sequence). This CDR3 has 13 amino acids. The CDR3, as DNA: TGCAGTGCTATAAGGACTGATTCCTACGAGCAGTACTTC. Translated, it gives CSAIRTDSYEQYF.

This clonotype turned up a few times. The chain recombines TRBV6-1 with TRBJ2-7, with D tentatively TRBD1 (5 bases). V was cut by 2 bases and J by 4 bases, with 6 bases left in between. CDR3 length: 12 residues. Per the germline V gene, CDR1 is MNHNS and CDR2 is SASEGT. This CDR3 is CASSEKGYEQYF. CDR3 nucleotide sequence: TGTGCCAGCAGTGAAAAGGGGTACGAGCAGTACTTC.

This clonotype came up a few times. The chain has TRBV28 and TRBJ2-5, with 8 bases identical to TRBD1. V lost 4 bases and J lost 4; bases outside the gene matches: 8. CDR1 and CDR2 (germline): MDHEN, SYDVKM. The CDR3 has 15 amino acids. CDR3 protein: CASSSQGASGETQYF. The CDR3 coding sequence is TGTGCCAGCAGTTCCCAGGGGGCATCGGGAGAGACCCAGTACTTC.

V usage is TRBV4-3 and J usage is TRBJ1-1, with D unclear. The CDR3 extends over 14 amino acids. Trimming took 0 bases from V and 8 from J, leaving 13 bases between them. From germline, CDR1 is LGHNA and CDR2 YSLEER. The CDR3 coding sequence is TGCGCCAGCAGCCAAGACGCGTGGACTACGGAAGCTTTCTTT. Protein sequence: CASSQDAWTTEAFF.

This chain links TRBV10-3 with TRBJ1-2; D remains unclear. Per the germline V gene, CDR1 is ENHRY and CDR2 is SYGVKD. The CDR3 totals 16 residues. The ends were cut back, 0 bases at V and 5 bases at J, with 16 bases in the middle. The CDR3 protein is CAISESPGGSGYGYTF. CDR3 sequence (DNA): TGTGCCATCAGTGAGTCCCCGGGTGGATCGGGATATGGCTACACCTTC.

The J gene is TRBJ2-1, the V gene TRBV7-9, with D perhaps TRBD2 (7 bases). Germline V gene lookup returns CDR1 SEHNR and CDR2 FQNEAQ (reference sequence). CDR3 length equals 16 residues. With 4 bases removed from V and 4 bases from J, the gap between germline ends came to 17 bases. The CDR3 is CASSSAWRGPYNEQFF. CDR3 in DNA: TGTGCCAGCAGCTCAGCGTGGCGGGGGCCTTACAATGAGCAGTTCTTC.